Following are 8 T cell receptor beta chains from one sample sequenced in a study of blood T cell repertoires in COVID-19. Assay used: immunoSEQ multiplex PCR; TCRdb lists only in-frame clones, some missing. The sample holds roughly 360,000 clones, more than 75% seen once. Sequences were obtained from PBMCs or T cells enriched from blood (not recorded which). Receptors were obtained from a man aged 30 to 39 who had recovered from COVID-19.

In this sample, this clone turned up a few times. The chain couples TRBV18 to TRBJ1-4; D ambiguous. V lost 3 bases and J lost 12, with 17 bases in between. Germline values: CDR1 KGHSH, CDR2 LQKENI. The CDR3 extends over 14 amino acids. The CDR3: CASSPSLAARELFF. The CDR3 DNA is TGTGCCAGCTCACCCAGCCTGGCGGCCCGGGAACTGTTTTTT.

The chain carries TRBV27 and TRBJ2-3; TRBD2 aligns across 7 bases. This CDR3 is built from 13 residues. Germline loops: CDR1 MNHEY, CDR2 SMNVEV (reference sequence). V shed 10 bases and J 4 bases; nucleotides not matched to a gene: 8. CDR3 sequence: CATAGGVADTQYF. CDR3 in DNA: TGTGCCACCGCTGGGGGGGTAGCAGATACGCAGTATTTT.

The chain employs TRBV11-2 and TRBJ2-7, with 8 bases matching TRBD2. Trimming removed 5 bases from V and 5 bases from J; junction bases left unmatched: 8. Germline CDR1 reads SGHAT; CDR2 reads FQNNGV. CDR3 size: 14 residues. The CDR3 sequence: CASSPPPGGHEQYF. In DNA form, the CDR3 reads TGTGCCAGCAGCCCACCCCCGGGGGGGCACGAGCAGTACTTC.

A note on this clone: Other DNA sequences in the sample encode the same CDR3. This sequence joins TRBV9 and TRBJ1-3; TRBD1 might be the D (5 bases). V dropped 0 bases and J dropped 0 bases, with 10 bases sitting between them. Germline V lookup: CDR1 SGDLS, CDR2 YYNGEE. This CDR3 is built from 16 residues. The CDR3 DNA sequence: TGTGCCAGCAGCGTAGGTGACAGCCGCTCTGGAAACACCATATATTTT. As protein: CASSVGDSRSGNTIYF.

V and J are TRBV6-5 and TRBJ1-1, with D possibly TRBD1 on 5 matching bases. Germline loops: CDR1 MNHEY, CDR2 SVGAGI. The CDR3 length is 13 residues. Trimming cost V 5 bases and J 11 bases, with 18 bases left between them. The CDR3 DNA follows: TGTGCCAGCAGTCCCCAAGGGGAACTTGGGGCTTTCTTT. Translating it yields CASSPQGELGAFF.

This clone came up once. The genes are TRBV30 and TRBJ2-3; 7 nucleotides agree with TRBD2. The CDR3 loop spans 15 amino acids. In germline, CDR1 is GTSNPN, CDR2 SVGIG (reference sequence). With V trimmed by 0 bases and J by 6 bases, 9 bases remained unmatched. The CDR3 loop reads CAWSVPRGWKDTQYF. The CDR3 nucleotides are TGTGCCTGGAGTGTACCGCGGGGGTGGAAGGATACGCAGTATTTT.

The rearrangement links TRBV9 to TRBJ1-6; possibly TRBD1 for D (6 bases). The CDR3 has 14 residues. Germline CDR1 SGDLS, CDR2 YYNGEE. V was shortened by 4 bases and J by 6 bases, with 11 bases between the two germline ends. CDR3 amino acids: CASSKQGSNSPLHF. For the CDR3, the DNA is TGTGCCAGCAGCAAACAGGGTTCTAATTCACCCCTCCACTTT.

The chain has TRBV18 and TRBJ2-7; possible D gene TRBD2, 7 bases. The germline V and J ends were trimmed by 4 bases and 2 bases, with 12 bases remaining between them. Germline V gene lookup returns CDR1 KGHSH and CDR2 LQKENI. CDR3 length equals 14 residues. The CDR3 reads CASSLSGGPYEQYF. In nucleotides, the CDR3 is TGTGCCAGCTCACTTTCCGGGGGGCCCTACGAGCAGTACTTC.